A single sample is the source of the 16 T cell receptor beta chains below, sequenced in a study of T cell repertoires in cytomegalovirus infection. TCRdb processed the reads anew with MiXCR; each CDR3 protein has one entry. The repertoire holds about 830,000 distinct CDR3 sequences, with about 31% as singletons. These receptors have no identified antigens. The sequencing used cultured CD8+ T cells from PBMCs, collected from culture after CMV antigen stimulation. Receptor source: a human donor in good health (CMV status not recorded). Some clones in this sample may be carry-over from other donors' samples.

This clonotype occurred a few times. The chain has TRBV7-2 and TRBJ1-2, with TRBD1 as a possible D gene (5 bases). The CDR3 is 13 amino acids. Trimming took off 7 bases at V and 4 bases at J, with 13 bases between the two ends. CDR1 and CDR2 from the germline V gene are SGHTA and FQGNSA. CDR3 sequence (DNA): TGTGCCAGCACCTTCGGCAGGGCCTATGGCTACACCTTC. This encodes CASTFGRAYGYTF.

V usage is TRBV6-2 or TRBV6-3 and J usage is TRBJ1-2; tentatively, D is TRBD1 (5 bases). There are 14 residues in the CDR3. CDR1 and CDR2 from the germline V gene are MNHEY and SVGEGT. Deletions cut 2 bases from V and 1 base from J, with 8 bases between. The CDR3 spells CASSYVDSNYGYTF. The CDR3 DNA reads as TGTGCCAGCAGTTACGTCGACAGTAACTATGGCTACACCTTC.

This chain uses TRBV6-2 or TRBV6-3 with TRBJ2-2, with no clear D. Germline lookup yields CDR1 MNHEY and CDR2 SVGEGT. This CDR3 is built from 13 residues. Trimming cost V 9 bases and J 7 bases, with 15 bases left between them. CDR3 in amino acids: CARRPGSLGELFF. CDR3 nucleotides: TGTGCCAGGCGGCCTGGGTCGCTCGGGGAGCTGTTTTTT.

The CDR3 DNA follows: TGTGCCAGCAGTCCGCGCCCGGGACAGGGTCTTAATCAGCCCCAGCATTTT. It translates to CASSPRPGQGLNQPQHF. This chain links TRBV6-6 with TRBJ1-5, with 9 bases identical to TRBD1. This CDR3 contains 17 residues. V was pared by 5 bases and J by 4 bases, with 12 bases of the junction left unmatched. Germline V gene lookup returns CDR1 MNHNY and CDR2 SVGAGI (reference sequence).

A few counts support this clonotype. CDR3 sequence: CASSGRDFRTDTQYF. For the CDR3, the DNA is TGTGCCAGCAGCGGAAGGGACTTCCGCACAGATACGCAGTATTTT. V usage is TRBV5-4 and J usage is TRBJ2-3; D perhaps matches TRBD2 (6 bases). The CDR3 totals 15 residues. Germline CDR1 reads SGHNT; CDR2 reads YYREEE (reference sequence). Trimming took 4 bases from V and 1 from J, leaving 13 bases between them.

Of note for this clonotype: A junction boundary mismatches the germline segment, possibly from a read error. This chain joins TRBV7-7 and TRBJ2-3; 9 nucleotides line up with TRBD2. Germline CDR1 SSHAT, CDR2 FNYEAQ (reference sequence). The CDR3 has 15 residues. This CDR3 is CASSAAGGLTDTQYF. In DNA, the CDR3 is TGTGCTAGCAGCGCAGCGGGGGGCCTCACAGATACGCAGTATTTT.

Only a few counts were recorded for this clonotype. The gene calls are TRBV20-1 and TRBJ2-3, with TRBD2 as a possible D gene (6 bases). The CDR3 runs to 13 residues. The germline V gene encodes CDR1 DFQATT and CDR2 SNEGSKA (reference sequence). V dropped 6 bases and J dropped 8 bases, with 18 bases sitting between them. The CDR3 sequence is CSAEASGEVTQYF. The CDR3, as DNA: TGCAGTGCCGAGGCTTCGGGGGAAGTTACGCAGTATTTT.

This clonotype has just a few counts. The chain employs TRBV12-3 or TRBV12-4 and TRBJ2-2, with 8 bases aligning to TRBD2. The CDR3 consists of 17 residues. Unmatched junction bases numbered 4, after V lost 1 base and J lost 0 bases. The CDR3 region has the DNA TGTGCCAGCAGTTTAGGAGATAGCGGGACGAACACCGGGGAGCTGTTTTTT. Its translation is CASSLGDSGTNTGELFF.

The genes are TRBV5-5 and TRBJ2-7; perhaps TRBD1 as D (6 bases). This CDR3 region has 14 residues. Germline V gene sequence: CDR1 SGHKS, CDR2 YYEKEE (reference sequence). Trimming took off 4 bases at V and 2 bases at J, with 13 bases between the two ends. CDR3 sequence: CASSLGQLTYEQYF. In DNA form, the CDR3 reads TGTGCCAGCAGCCTCGGACAGCTTACCTACGAGCAGTACTTC.

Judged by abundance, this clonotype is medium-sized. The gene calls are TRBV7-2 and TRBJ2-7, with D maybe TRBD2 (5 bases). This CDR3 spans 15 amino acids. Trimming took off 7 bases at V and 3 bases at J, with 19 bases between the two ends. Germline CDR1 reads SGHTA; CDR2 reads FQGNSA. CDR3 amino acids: CASNLGSLGYYEQYF. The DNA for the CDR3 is TGTGCCAGCAACTTGGGGAGCCTGGGCTACTACGAGCAGTACTTC.

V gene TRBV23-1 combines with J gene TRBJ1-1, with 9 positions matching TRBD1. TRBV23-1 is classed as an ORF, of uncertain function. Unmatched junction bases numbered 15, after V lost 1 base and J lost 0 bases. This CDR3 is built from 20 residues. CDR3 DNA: TGCGCCAGCAGTCAATACGATCCGGGACAGGGTGACGGGCTGAACACTGAAGCTTTCTTT. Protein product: CASSQYDPGQGDGLNTEAFF.

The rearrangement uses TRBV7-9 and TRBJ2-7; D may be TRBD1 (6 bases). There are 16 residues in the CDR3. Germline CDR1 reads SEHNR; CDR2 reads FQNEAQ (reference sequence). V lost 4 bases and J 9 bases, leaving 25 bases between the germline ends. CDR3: CASSSPNQGKAGVQYF. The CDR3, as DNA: TGTGCCAGCAGCTCTCCGAACCAGGGGAAGGCTGGCGTGCAGTACTTC.

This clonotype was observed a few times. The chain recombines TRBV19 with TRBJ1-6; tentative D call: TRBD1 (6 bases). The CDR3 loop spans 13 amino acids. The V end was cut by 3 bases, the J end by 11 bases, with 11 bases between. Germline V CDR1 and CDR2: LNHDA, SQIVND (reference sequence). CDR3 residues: CASSITGRTPLHF. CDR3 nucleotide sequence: TGTGCCAGTAGTATTACAGGGCGGACACCCCTCCACTTT.

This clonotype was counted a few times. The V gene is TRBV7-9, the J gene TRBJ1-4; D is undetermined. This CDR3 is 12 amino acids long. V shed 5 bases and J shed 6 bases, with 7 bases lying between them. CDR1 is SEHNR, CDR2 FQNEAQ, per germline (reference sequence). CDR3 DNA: TGTGCCAGCAGCCCGGTTCATGAAAAACTGTTTTTT. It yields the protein CASSPVHEKLFF.

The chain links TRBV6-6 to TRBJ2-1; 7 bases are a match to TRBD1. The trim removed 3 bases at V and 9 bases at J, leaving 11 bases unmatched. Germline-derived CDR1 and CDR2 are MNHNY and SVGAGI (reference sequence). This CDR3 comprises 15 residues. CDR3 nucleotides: TGTGCCAGCAGTTATAACCGGGACAGTTCTCGTGAGCAGTTCTTC. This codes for CASSYNRDSSREQFF.

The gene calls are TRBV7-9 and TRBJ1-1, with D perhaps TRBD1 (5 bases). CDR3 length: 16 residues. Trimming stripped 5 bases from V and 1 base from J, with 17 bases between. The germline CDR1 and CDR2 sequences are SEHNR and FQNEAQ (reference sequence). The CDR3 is CASSAKEGLRNTEAFF. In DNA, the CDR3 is TGTGCCAGCAGCGCTAAGGAGGGGCTGAGGAACACTGAAGCTTTCTTT.